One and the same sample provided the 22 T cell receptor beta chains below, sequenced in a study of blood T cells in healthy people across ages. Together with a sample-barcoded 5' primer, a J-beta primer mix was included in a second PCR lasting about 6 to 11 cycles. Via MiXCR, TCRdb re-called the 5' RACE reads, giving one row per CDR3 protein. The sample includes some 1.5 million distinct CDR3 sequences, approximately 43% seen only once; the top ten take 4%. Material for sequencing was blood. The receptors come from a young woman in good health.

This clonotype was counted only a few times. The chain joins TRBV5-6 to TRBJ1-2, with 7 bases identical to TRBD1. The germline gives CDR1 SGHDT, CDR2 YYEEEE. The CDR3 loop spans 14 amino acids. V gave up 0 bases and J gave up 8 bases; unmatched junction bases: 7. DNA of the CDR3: TGTGCCAGCAGCTTGGCCAGGGGGGTCTACGGCTACACCTTC. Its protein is CASSLARGVYGYTF.

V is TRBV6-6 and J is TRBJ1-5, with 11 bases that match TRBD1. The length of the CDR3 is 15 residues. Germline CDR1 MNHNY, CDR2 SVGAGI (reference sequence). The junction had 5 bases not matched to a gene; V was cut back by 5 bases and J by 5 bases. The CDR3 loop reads CASSLGQGEYQPQHF. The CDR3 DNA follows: TGTGCCAGCAGTCTGGGACAGGGGGAATATCAGCCCCAGCATTTT.

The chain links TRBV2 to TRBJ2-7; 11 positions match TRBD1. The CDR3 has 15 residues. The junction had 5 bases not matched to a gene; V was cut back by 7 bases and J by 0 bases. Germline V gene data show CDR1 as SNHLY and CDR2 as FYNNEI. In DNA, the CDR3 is TGTGCCAGCAATTGGGACAGGGGGATCTCCTACGAGCAGTACTTC. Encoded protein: CASNWDRGISYEQYF.

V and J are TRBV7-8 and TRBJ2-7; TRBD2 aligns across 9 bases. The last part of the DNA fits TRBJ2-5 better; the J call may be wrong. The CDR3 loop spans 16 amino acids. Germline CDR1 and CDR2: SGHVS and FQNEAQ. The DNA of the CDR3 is TGTGCCAGCAGCTCCGGGGTAGCGGGGGCCCCAGAGACCCAGTACTTC. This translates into CASSSGVAGAPETQYF.

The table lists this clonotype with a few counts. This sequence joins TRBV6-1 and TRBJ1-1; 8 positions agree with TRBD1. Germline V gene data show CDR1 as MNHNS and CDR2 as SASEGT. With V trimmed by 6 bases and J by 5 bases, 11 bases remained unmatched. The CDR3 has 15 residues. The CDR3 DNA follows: TGTGCCAGCAGGAAGATGGACAGGGCTAATACTGAAGCTTTCTTT. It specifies CASRKMDRANTEAFF.

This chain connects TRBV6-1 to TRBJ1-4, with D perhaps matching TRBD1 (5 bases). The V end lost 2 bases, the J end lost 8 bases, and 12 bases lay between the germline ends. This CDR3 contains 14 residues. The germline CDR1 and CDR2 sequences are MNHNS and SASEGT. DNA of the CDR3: TGTGCCAGCAGTGAACTGGGACTTTGGGAAAAACTGTTTTTT. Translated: CASSELGLWEKLFF.

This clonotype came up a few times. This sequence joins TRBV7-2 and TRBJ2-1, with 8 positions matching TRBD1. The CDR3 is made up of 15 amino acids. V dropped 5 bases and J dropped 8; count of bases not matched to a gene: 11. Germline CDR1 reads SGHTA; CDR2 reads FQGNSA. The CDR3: CASSTAQGAYDEQFF. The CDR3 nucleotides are TGTGCCAGCAGCACTGCCCAGGGGGCGTACGATGAGCAGTTCTTC. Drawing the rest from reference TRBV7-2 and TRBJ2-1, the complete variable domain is GAGVSQSPSNKVTEKGKDVELRCDPISGHTALYWYRQSLGQGLEFLIYFQGNSAPDKSGLPSDRFSAERTGGSVSTLTIQRTQQEDSAVYLCASSTAQGAYDEQFFGPGTRLTVL.

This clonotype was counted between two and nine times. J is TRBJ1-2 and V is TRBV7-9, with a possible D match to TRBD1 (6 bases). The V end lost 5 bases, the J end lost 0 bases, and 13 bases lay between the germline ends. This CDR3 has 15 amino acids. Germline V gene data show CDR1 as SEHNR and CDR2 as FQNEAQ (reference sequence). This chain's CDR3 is CASSETGEANYGYTF. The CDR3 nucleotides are TGTGCCAGCAGCGAGACAGGAGAAGCTAACTATGGCTACACCTTC.

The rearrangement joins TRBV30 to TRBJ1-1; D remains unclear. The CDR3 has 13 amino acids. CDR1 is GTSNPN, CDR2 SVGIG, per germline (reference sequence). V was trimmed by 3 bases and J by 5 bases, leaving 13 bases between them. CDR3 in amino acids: CAWRTGRATEAFF. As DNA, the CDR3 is TGTGCCTGGAGGACGGGCAGAGCTACTGAAGCTTTCTTT.

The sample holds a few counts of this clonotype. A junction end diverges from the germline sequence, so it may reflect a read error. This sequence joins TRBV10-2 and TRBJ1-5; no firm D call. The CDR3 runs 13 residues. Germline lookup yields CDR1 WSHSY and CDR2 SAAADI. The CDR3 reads CASSEIQGQPQHF. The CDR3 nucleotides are TGCGCCAGCAGTGAGATACAAGGGCAGCCTCAGCATTTT.

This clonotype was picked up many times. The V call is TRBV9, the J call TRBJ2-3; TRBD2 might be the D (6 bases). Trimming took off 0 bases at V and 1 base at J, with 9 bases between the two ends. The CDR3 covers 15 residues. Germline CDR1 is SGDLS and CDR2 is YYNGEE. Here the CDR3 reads CASSVAGGGTDTQYF. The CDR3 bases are TGTGCCAGCAGCGTAGCTGGCGGGGGCACAGATACGCAGTATTTT. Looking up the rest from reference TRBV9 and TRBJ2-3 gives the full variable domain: DSGVTQTPKHLITATGQRVTLRCSPRSGDLSVYWYQQSLDQGLQFLIQYYNGEERAKGNILERFSAQQFPDLHSELNLSSLELGDSALYFCASSVAGGGTDTQYFGPGTRLTVL.

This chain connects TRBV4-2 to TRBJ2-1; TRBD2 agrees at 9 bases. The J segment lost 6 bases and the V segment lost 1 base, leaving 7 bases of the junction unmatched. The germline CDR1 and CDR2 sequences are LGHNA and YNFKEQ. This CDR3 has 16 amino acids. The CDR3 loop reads CASSQAREGLPNEQFF. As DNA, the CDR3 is TGTGCCAGCAGCCAAGCGCGGGAGGGCCTTCCCAATGAGCAGTTCTTC.

CDR3 loop: CASSLAASGVGEQYF. CDR3 DNA sequence: TGTGCCAGCAGCTTAGCAGCTAGCGGGGTAGGCGAGCAGTACTTC. The chain carries TRBV7-2 and TRBJ2-4; 9 bases line up with TRBD2. The end of the DNA is better explained by TRBJ2-7, so the J call may be wrong. The V gene's germline CDR1 is SGHTA and CDR2 FQGNSA. CDR3 length equals 15 residues.

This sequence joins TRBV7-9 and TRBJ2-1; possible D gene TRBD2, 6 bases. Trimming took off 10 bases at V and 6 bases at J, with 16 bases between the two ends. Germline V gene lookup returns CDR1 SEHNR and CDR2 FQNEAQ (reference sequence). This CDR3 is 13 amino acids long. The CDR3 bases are TGTGCCACCATGGAGGGTTCCCCCAATGAGCAGTTCTTC. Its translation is CATMEGSPNEQFF.

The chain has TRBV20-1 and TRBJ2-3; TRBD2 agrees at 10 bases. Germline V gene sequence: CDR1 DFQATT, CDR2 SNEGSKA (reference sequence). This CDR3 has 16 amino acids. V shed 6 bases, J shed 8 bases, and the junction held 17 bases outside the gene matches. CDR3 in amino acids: CSALLEGLAVGGTQYF. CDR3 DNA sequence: TGCAGTGCCCTACTGGAAGGACTAGCGGTTGGGGGTACGCAGTATTTT.

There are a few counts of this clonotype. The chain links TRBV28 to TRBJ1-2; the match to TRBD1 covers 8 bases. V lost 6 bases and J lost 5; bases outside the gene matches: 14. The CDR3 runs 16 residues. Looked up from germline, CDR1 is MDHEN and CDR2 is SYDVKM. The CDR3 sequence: CASSLARKQGEYGYTF. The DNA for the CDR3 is TGTGCCAGCAGCTTAGCCAGAAAACAGGGGGAGTATGGCTACACCTTC.

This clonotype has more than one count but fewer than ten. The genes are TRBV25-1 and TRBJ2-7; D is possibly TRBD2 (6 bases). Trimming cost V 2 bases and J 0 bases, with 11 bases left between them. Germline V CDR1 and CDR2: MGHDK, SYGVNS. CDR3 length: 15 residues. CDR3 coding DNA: TGTGCCAGCAGTGAAGGTCCCGGGGGCTCCTACGAGCAGTACTTC. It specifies CASSEGPGGSYEQYF.

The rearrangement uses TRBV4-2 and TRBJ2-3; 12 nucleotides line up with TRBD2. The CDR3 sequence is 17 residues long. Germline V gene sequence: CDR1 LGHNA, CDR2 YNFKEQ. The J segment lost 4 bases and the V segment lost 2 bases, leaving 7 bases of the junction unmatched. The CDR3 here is CASSQLAGGPVADTQYF. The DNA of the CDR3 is TGTGCCAGCAGCCAACTAGCGGGAGGGCCTGTTGCAGATACGCAGTATTTT.

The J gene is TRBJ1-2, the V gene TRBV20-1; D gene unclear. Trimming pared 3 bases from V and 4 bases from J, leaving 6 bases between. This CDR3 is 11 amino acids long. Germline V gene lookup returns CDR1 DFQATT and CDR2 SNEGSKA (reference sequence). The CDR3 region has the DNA TGCAGTGCTAGCGAACTCTATGGCTACACCTTC. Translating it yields CSASELYGYTF.

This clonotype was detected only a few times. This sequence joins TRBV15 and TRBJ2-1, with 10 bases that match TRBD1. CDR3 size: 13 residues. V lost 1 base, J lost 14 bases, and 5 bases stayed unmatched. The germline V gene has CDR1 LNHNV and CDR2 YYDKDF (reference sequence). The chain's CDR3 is CATSRVFGTGEFF. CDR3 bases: TGTGCCACCAGCAGAGTCTTCGGGACAGGGGAGTTCTTC.

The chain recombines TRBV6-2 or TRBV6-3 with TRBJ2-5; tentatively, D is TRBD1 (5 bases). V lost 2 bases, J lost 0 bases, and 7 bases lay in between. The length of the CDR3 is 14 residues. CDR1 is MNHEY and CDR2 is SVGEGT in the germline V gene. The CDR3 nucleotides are TGTGCCAGCAGTTACGGGGCCTACCAAGAGACCCAGTACTTC. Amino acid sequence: CASSYGAYQETQYF.

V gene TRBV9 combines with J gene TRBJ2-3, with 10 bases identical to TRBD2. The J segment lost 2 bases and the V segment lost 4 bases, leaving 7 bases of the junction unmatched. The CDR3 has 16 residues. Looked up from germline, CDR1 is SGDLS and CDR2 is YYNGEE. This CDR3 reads CASSLLAGEPTDTQYF. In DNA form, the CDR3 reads TGTGCCAGCAGCCTGCTAGCGGGGGAACCCACAGATACGCAGTATTTT.